The entry below gives a single T cell receptor beta chain sequence along with its context. Per the original data handling: Nucleated cell number was recorded as an estimate derived from reference gene primer amplification. Repertoires were generated with immunoSEQ multiplex PCR, while TCRdb's copy carries only in-frame clones and drops some. The V and J calls and the clone size are those of that table, but D and trimming were determined from the DNA. Of about 190,000 clones listed, 82% are singletons. Trimming removed 3 bases from V and 2 bases from J, with 11 bases in between. This CDR3 is 15 amino acids long. The germline gives CDR1 MNHNS, CDR2 SASEGT. These data are taken from a study of blood T cell repertoires in COVID-19.

The chain is built from TRBV6-1 and TRBJ2-1, with D possibly TRBD2 on 6 matching bases. The sample taken for sequencing was peripheral blood. The TCR originated in a woman in her fifties or sixties with COVID-19, enrolled during active disease. The CDR3 sequence: CASSEEGRTYNEQFF. The CDR3 DNA reads as TGTGCCAGCAGTGAGGAGGGTCGGACCTACAATGAGCAGTTCTTC.